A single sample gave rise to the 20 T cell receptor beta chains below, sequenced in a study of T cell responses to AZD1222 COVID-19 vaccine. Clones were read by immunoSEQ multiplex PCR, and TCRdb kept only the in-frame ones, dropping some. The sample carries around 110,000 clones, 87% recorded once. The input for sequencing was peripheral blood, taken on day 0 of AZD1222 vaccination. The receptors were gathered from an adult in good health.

The CDR3 DNA reads TGTGCCAGCAGTGAAATTACCGGAGTAGGGAATCAGCCCCAGCATTTT. It is translated as CASSEITGVGNQPQHF. The genes are TRBV6-1 and TRBJ1-5; the D is unclear. CDR1 and CDR2 from the germline V gene are MNHNS and SASEGT. This CDR3 has 16 residues. The V end was cut by 2 bases, the J end by 4 bases, with 15 bases between.

The CDR3 region is CAWSVGKYNEQFF. In DNA form, the CDR3 reads TGTGCCTGGAGTGTAGGAAAATACAATGAGCAGTTCTTC. The rearrangement joins TRBV30 to TRBJ2-1, with no clear D. The V end was cut by 0 bases, the J end by 4 bases, with 7 bases between. Germline-derived CDR1 and CDR2 are GTSNPN and SVGIG (reference sequence). CDR3 length: 13 amino acids.

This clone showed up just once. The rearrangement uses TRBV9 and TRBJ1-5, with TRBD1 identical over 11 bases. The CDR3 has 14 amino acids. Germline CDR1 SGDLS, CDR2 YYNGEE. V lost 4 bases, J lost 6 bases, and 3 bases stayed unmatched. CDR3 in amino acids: CASSRDRGSQPQHF. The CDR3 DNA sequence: TGTGCCAGCAGCCGGGACAGGGGGAGTCAGCCCCAGCATTTT.

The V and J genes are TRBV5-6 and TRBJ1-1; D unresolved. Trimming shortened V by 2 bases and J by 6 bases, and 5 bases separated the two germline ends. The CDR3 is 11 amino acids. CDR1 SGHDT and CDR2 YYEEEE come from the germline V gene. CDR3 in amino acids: CASSFGPEAFF. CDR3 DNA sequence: TGTGCCAGCAGCTTCGGCCCTGAAGCTTTCTTT. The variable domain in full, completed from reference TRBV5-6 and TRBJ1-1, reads DAGVTQSPTHLIKTRGQQVTLRCSPKSGHDTVSWYQQALGQGPQFIFQYYEEEERQRGNFPDRFSGHQFPNYSSELNVNALLLGDSALYLCASSFGPEAFFGQGTRLTVV.

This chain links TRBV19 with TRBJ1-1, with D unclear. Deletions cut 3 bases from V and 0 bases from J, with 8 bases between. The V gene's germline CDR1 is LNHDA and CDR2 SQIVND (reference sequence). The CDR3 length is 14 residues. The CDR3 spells CASSIQNMNTEAFF. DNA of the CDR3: TGTGCCAGTAGTATCCAGAATATGAACACTGAAGCTTTCTTT. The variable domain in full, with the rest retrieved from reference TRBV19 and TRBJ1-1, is DGGITQSPKYLFRKEGQNVTLSCEQNLNHDAMYWYRQDPGQGLRLIYYSQIVNDFQKGDIAEGYSVSREKKESFPLTVTSAQKNPTAFYLCASSIQNMNTEAFFGQGTRLTVV.

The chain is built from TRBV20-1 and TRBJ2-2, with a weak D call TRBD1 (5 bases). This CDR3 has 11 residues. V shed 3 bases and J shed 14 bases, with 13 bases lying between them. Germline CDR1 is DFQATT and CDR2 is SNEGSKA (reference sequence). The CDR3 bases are TGCAGTGCTAGTAGGCAGGGTTCCCTGTTTTTT. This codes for CSASRQGSLFF.

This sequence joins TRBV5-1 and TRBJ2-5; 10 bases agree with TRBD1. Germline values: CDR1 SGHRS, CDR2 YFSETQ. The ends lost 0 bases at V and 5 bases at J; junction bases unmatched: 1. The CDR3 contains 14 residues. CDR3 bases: TGCGCCAGCAGCTTGGTGGACAGGGGGGAGACCCAGTACTTC. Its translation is CASSLVDRGETQYF.

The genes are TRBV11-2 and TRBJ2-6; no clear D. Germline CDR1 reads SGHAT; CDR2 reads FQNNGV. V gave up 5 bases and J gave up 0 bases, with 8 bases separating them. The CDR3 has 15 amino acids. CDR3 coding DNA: TGTGCCAGCAGCGCGAGAGCCTCTGGGGCCAACGTCCTGACTTTC. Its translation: CASSARASGANVLTF.

This CDR3 reads CASSQGLSKGALDNNEQFF. In nucleotides, the CDR3 is TGCGCCAGCAGTCAAGGGTTGTCAAAGGGGGCGCTAGATAACAATGAGCAGTTCTTC. The V gene is TRBV23-1, the J gene TRBJ2-1; 7 bases align to TRBD1. TRBV23-1 is known as an ORF, though its function is uncertain. V lost 2 bases, J lost 5 bases, and 18 bases stayed unmatched. The CDR3 is 19 amino acids.

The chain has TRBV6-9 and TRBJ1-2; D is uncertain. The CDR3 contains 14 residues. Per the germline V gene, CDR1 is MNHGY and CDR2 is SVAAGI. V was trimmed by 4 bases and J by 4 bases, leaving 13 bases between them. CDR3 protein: CASSSDGRSYGYTF. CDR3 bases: TGTGCCAGCAGTTCGGACGGAAGGAGCTATGGCTACACCTTC.

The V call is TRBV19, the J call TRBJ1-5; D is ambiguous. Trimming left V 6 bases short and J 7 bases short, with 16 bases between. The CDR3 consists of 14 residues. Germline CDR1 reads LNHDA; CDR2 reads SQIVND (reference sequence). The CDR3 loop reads CASSPPGQGQPQHF. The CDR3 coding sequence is TGTGCCAGTAGCCCCCCCGGGCAAGGACAGCCCCAGCATTTT.

CDR3: CASSLGGSYGYTF. As DNA, the CDR3 is TGCGCCAGCAGCTTGGGGGGGTCATATGGCTACACCTTC. The rearrangement joins TRBV5-1 to TRBJ1-2; weak D call: TRBD1 (5 bases). Trimming removed 0 bases from V and 5 bases from J, with 8 bases in between. The CDR3 sequence is 13 residues long. Germline CDR1 reads SGHRS; CDR2 reads YFSETQ. The full variable domain, completed using reference TRBV5-1 and TRBJ1-2, is KAGVTQTPRYLIKTRGQQVTLSCSPISGHRSVSWYQQTPGQGLQFLFEYFSETQRNKGNFPGRFSGRQFSNSRSEMNVSTLELGDSALYLCASSLGGSYGYTFGSGTRLTVV.

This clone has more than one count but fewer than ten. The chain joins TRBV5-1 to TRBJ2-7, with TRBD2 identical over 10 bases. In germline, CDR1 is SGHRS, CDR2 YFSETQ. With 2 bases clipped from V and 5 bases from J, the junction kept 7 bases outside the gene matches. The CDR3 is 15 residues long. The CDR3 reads CASSFSLAGADEQYF. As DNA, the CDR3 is TGCGCCAGCAGCTTTAGCCTAGCGGGAGCGGACGAGCAGTACTTC.

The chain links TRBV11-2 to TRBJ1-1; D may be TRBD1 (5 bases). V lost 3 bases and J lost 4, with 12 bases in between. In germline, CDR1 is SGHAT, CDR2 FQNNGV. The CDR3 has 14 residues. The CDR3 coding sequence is TGTGCCAGCAGCTTGGGGCGGGGAGGCACTGAAGCTTTCTTT. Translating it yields CASSLGRGGTEAFF.

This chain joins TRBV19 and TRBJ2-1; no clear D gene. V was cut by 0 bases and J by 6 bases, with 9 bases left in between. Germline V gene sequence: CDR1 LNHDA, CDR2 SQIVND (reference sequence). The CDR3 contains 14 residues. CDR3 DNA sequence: TGTGCCAGTAGTATAGATGACTCACGCAATGAGCAGTTCTTC. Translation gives CASSIDDSRNEQFF.

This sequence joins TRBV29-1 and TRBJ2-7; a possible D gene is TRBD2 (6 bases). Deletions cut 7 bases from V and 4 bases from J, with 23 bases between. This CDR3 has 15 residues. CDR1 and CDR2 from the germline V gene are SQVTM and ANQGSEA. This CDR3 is CSAGGRSGGVYEQYF. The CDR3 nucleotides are TGCAGCGCCGGAGGACGTAGCGGAGGGGTATACGAGCAGTACTTC.

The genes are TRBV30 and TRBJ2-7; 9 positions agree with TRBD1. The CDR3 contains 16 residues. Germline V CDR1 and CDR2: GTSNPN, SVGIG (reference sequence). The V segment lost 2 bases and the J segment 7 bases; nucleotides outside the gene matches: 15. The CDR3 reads CAWSLIRGTGYTEQYF. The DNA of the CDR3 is TGTGCCTGGAGTTTGATCCGGGGGACAGGGTATACAGAGCAGTACTTC.

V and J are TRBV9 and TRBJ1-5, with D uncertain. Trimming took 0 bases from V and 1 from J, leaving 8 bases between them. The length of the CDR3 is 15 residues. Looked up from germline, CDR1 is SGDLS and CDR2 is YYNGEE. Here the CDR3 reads CASSVGFDSNQPQHF. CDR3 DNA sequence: TGTGCCAGCAGCGTAGGGTTTGACAGCAATCAGCCCCAGCATTTT. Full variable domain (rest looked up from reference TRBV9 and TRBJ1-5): DSGVTQTPKHLITATGQRVTLRCSPRSGDLSVYWYQQSLDQGLQFLIQYYNGEERAKGNILERFSAQQFPDLHSELNLSSLELGDSALYFCASSVGFDSNQPQHFGDGTRLSIL.

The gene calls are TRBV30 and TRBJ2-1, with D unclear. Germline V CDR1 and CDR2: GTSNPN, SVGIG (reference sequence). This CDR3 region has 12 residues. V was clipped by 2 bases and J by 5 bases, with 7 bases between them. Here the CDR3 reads CAWSSQHNEQFF. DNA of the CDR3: TGTGCCTGGAGTTCCCAGCACAATGAGCAGTTCTTC.

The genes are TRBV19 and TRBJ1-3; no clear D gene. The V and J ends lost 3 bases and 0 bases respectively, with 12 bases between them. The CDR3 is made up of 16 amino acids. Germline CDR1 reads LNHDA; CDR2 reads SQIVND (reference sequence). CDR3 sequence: CASSMDGMISGNTIYF. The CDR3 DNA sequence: TGTGCCAGTAGTATGGACGGCATGATCTCTGGAAACACCATATATTTT.